This record covers a single T cell receptor (beta chain). The antigen is undetermined. V lost 0 bases and J 2 bases, leaving 12 bases between the germline ends. CDR3 length: 17 residues. CDR1 SGHNT and CDR2 YYREEE come from the germline V gene (reference sequence). This entry comes from a study of radiotherapy plus CTLA-4 blockade in lung cancer. Study-level background: Disease control reached 31%, with objective responses in 15% to 20%.

Profiled with immunoSEQ multiplex PCR; TCRdb holds only in-frame clones, not every one. The sample shows roughly 75,000 clones, 60% to 85% of them seen only once. Findings and caveats of the study: Interferon-beta and early blood T cell clone dynamics reportedly predicted response best. TCR clones originating in tumors grew in number in blood after radiotherapy plus ipilimumab.

It was focal radiation plus CTLA-4 blockade with ipilimumab that patients with chemo-refractory metastatic non-small-cell lung cancer received. The specimen was peripheral blood, collected from a patient treated with radiotherapy plus ipilimumab. The rearrangement links TRBV5-4 to TRBJ1-6, with D possibly being TRBD1 (6 bases). The receptor was derived from a human donor with non-small cell lung cancer whose response to radiotherapy plus ipilimumab could not be evaluated. Some clones in this sample may be carry-over from other donors' samples. The CDR3 loop is CASSLAADRTYNSPLHF. In nucleotides, the CDR3 is TGTGCCAGCAGCTTGGCCGCCGACAGGACCTATAATTCACCCCTCCACTTT.